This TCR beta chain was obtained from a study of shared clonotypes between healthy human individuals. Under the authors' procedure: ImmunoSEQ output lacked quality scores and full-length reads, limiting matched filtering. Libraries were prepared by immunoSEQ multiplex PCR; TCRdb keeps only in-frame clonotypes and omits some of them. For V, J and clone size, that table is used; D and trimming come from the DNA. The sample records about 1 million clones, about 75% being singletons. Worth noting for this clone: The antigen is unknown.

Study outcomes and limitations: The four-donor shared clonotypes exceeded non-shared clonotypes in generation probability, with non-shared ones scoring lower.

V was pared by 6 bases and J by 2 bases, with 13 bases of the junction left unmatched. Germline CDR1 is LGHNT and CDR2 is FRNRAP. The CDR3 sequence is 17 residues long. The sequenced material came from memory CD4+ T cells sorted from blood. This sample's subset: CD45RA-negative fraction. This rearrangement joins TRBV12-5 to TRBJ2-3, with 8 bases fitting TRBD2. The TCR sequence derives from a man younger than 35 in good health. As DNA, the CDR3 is TGTGCTAGTGGCGCGCCCGACGGGAGGGCGGACACAGATACGCAGTATTTT. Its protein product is CASGAPDGRADTDTQYF.